What follows is one T cell receptor (beta chain) and its context. The data were obtained in a study of naive and memory T cell subsets. Ligated cDNA underwent four rounds of PCR with nested alpha and beta constant region primers and SP2. Alpha and beta constant region primers primed reverse transcription for blood and skin samples. MiXCR was run by TCRdb on the 5' RACE reads, yielding one entry per CDR3 protein. The table shows over 45,000 distinct CDR3 sequences, with more than 7.5% occurring only once. A UMI-containing oligonucleotide was joined by 3' ligation to the TCR cDNA template. Whole blood, over 2 ml, came from adult healthy volunteers. Reverse transcription used DNase-treated unsorted total RNA, aiming for roughly 1 to 1,100 ng. The CDR3 is 19 amino acids. Germline-derived CDR1 and CDR2 are LGHNA and YSLEER. J lost 2 bases, V lost 4 bases, and 18 bases had no gene match.

The source is a female donor in good health. The rearrangement joins TRBV4-3 to TRBJ1-2; TRBD1 agrees at 8 bases. The CDR3 nucleotides read TGCGCCAGCAGCCGCGATACGGGACCGACAGGGGCGATGAACTATGGCTACACCTTC. Its protein is CASSRDTGPTGAMNYGYTF.